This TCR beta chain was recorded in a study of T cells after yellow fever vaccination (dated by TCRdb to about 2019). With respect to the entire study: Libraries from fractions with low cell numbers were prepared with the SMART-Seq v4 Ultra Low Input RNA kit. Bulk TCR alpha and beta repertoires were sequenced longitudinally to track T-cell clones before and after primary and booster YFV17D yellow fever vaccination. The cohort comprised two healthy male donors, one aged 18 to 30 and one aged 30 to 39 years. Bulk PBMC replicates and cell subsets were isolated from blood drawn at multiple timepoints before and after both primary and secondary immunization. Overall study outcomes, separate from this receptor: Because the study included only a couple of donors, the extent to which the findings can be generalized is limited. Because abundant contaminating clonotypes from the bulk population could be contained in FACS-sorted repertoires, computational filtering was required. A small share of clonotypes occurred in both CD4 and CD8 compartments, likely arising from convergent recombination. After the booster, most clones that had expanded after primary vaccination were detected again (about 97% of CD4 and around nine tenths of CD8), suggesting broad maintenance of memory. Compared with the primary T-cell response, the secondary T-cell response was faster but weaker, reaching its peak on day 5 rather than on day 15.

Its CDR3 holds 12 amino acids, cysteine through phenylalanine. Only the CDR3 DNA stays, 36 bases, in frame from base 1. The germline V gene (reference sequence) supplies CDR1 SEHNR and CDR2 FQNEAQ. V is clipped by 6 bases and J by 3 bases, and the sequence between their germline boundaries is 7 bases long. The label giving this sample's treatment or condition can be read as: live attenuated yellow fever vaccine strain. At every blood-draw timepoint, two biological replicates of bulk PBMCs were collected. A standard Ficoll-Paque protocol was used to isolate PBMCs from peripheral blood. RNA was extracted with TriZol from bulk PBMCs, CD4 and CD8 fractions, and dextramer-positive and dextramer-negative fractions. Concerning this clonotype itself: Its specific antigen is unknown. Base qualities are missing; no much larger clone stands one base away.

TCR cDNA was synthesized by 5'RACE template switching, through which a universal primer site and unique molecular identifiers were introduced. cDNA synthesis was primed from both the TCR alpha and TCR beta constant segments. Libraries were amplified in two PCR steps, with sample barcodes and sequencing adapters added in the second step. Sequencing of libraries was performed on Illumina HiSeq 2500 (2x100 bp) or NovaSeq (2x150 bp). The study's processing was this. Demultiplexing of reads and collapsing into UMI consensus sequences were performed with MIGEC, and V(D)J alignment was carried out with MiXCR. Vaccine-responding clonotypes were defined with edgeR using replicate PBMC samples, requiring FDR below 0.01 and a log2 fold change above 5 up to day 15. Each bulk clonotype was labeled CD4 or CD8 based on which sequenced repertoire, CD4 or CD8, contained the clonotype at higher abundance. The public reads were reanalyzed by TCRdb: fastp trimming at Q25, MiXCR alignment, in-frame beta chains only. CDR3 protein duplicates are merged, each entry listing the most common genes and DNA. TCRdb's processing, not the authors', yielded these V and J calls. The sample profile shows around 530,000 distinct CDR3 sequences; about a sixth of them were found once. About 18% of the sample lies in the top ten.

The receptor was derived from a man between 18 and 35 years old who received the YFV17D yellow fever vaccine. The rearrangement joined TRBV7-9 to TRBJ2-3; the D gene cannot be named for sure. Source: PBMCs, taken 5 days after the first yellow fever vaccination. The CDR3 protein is CASRVPTDTQYF. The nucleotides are TGTGCCAGCAGGGTACCGACAGATACGCAGTATTTT.